This TCR beta chain was captured by sequencing in a study of T cell clones after liver transplantation (dated by TCRdb to between 2018 and 2021). Regarding the study in general: The samples were obtained from ITN030ST, a randomized trial that attempted immunosuppression withdrawal within 2 years after liver transplantation. After a pre-transplant mixed lymphocyte reaction, TCRbeta sequencing was used to pinpoint donor-reactive T cell clones, which were subsequently tracked in post-transplant blood. Third party-reactive TCRbeta sequences from pre-transplant MLRs were also identified as an antigen-independent comparator for donor-reactive sequences. Of the eight recipients, a few were HCV-positive, while the remaining recipients had been transplanted for non-autoimmune, non-viral indications. Until randomization at 12-24 months post-transplant, subjects were given standard immunosuppression, with no induction therapy. Tolerance was defined as complete immunosuppression withdrawal for at least one year with no rise in liver enzymes beyond twice the upper limit of normal. Blood samples were collected pre-transplant, then pre-randomization ahead of withdrawal, and finally post-randomization once withdrawal had either been completed or failed. The study cohort included 8 liver transplant recipients, of whom 3 were classified as tolerant and 5 as non-tolerant.

The table lists this clone with a count of one. Its specific antigen is unknown. Base qualities are missing; no much larger clone stands one base away. Frozen genomic DNA underwent high-throughput TCRbeta CDR3 sequencing by immunoSEQ, including PCR amplification, mapping, bias correction and internal controls. The study's own analysis went as follows. Only productive rearrangements were retained, and each unique TCRbeta sequence was defined by its CDR3 nucleotide sequence together with its V and J gene. A sequence counted as donor-reactive only if the sequence showed at least 5-fold expansion in CFSE-low cells compared with unstimulated pre-transplant cells and had a frequency of at least 0.01%. Per-subject minimum frequency thresholds, based on the lowest-template unstimulated sample, ensured at least 90% detection power. Jensen-Shannon divergence between the top 1000 TCRbeta sequences post-transplant and pre-transplant was used to measure repertoire turnover. Changes in detection of donor-reactive sequences were tested with two-sided Fisher's exact tests. TCRdb obtained this table from immuneACCESS and retained in-frame rearrangements with V and J assigned. These tables miss some clones; where compared with another copy, unresolved V genes account for less than half of the shortfall, and the remainder is unexplained. V and J calls and clone size are copied from that table; D and trimming were computed from the DNA. The sample table shows 85,000 to 130,000 clones, and roughly four fifths are seen once. Roughly 0.9% of the sample belongs to the ten largest clones.

What the research found in general, with its limitations: A greater decline was seen for donor-reactive sequences than for third party-reactive sequences, suggesting partial antigen-specific deletion unrelated to withdrawal success. A significant post-transplant decrease in circulating donor-reactive CD4 TCRbeta sequences was observed in most of the 8 subjects, irrespective of tolerance or HCV status. Because of small, heterogeneous patient numbers and non-standardized post-transplant time points, the conclusions were only preliminary. Low numbers of available donor cells limited the measurable donor-reactive repertoire in two subjects. Because no allograft tissue specimens were available, donor-reactive T cells may have migrated into the graft instead of being deleted. When repertoire turnover was taken into account, detection of donor-reactive sequences was significantly reduced in 7 of 8 subjects for CD4 and in 8 of 8 subjects for CD8.

The CDR3, from cysteine to phenylalanine, totals 14 residues. Only the CDR3 region is kept as DNA, spanning 42 bases read in frame from base 1. Trimming costs V 8 bases and J 0 bases, and their ends lie 10 bases apart. From the germline V gene (reference sequence), CDR1 is LNHDA and CDR2 is SQIVND. This specimen's time point label, interpreted: pre-transplant. Thawed unstimulated PBMCs were stained for CD3, CD4 and CD8 and FACS-sorted into CD3+CD4+ and CD3+CD8+ populations. All 8 studied subjects were randomized to immunosuppression withdrawal. The Qiagen DNeasy Blood and Tissue Kit was used to isolate genomic DNA.

The chain employs TRBV19 and TRBJ2-2, with the D gene call left open. Sequenced here: CD4+ T cells from blood, sampled before liver transplant. This TCR derives from a human donor who received a liver transplant. The sequenced DNA: TGTGCCAGTCAAGCTTTAACGAACACCGGGGAGCTGTTTTTT. The resulting protein is CASQALTNTGELFF.